The 16 T cell receptor beta chains reported below all come from one sample, sequenced in a study of radiotherapy plus CTLA-4 blockade in lung cancer. Data came from immunoSEQ multiplex PCR; TCRdb stores just in-frame clones and leaves some out. The profile covers 57,000 or so clones, with 70% to 80% appearing a single time and 4% to 5.5% taken by the ten largest. This specimen consisted of peripheral blood, obtained from a patient treated with radiotherapy plus ipilimumab. These receptors all come from a human donor with non-small cell lung cancer who had a complete response to radiotherapy plus ipilimumab.

This clone has only a few counts. The genes are TRBV5-1 and TRBJ2-7; TRBD2 matches 8 bases. V lost 0 bases to trimming and J lost 2 bases; unmatched junction nucleotides: 13. Germline lookup yields CDR1 SGHRS and CDR2 YFSETQ. The CDR3 runs to 18 residues. Here the CDR3 DNA reads TGCGCCAGCAGCTTGGCCCCTAGCGGGCGTACTACACCCTACGAGCAGTACGTC. Translating it yields CASSLAPSGRTTPYEQYV.

The V and J genes are TRBV12-5 and TRBJ2-1; 12 bases map to TRBD2. This CDR3 has 14 residues. After removal of 7 bases from V and 7 bases from J, the junction contained 5 bases not matched to a gene. The germline V gene encodes CDR1 LGHNT and CDR2 FRNRAP. Here the CDR3 reads CASETSGRINEQFF. CDR3 in DNA: TGTGCTAGTGAAACTAGCGGGAGGATAAATGAGCAGTTCTTC.

The chain links TRBV18 to TRBJ1-6; D gene ambiguous. This CDR3 comprises 18 residues. With 1 base removed from V and 0 bases from J, the gap between germline ends came to 13 bases. Germline values: CDR1 KGHSH, CDR2 LQKENI. DNA for the CDR3: TGTGCCAGCTCACCACTGGCAGCACCTAGCTCCTATAATTCACCCCTCCACTTT. Its protein product is CASSPLAAPSSYNSPLHF. Full variable domain (missing parts from reference TRBV18 and TRBJ1-6): NAGVMQNPRHLVRRRGQEARLRCSPMKGHSHVYWYRQLPEEGLKFMVYLQKENIIDESGMPKERFSAEFPKEGPSILRIQQVVRGDSAAYFCASSPLAAPSSYNSPLHFGNGTRLTVT.

This chain uses TRBV7-2 with TRBJ1-5; 7 nucleotides agree with TRBD1. The CDR3 covers 15 residues. The germline V gene encodes CDR1 SGHTA and CDR2 FQGNSA. V lost 5 bases and J lost 7; bases outside the gene matches: 11. The CDR3 DNA is TGTGCCAGCAGCCCTATCGGGACAGCGGGACAGCCCCAGCATTTT. As protein: CASSPIGTAGQPQHF.

The V call is TRBV6-1, the J call TRBJ2-7, with D perhaps matching TRBD1 (6 bases). V gave up 4 bases and J gave up 3 bases, with 16 bases separating them. The germline CDR1 and CDR2 sequences are MNHNS and SASEGT. The CDR3 consists of 15 residues. This chain's CDR3 is CASSGVGGIHYEQYF. The DNA of the CDR3 is TGTGCCAGCAGTGGGGTAGGGGGAATTCACTACGAGCAGTACTTC.

The chain is built from TRBV7-2 and TRBJ2-7; tentative D call: TRBD1 (5 bases). Germline V gene lookup returns CDR1 SGHTA and CDR2 FQGNSA. Trimming removed 2 bases at V and 3 bases at J, with 20 bases between. CDR3 size: 17 residues. The CDR3 sequence: CASSLMVGTGLDYEQYV. CDR3 DNA: TGTGCCAGCAGCTTAATGGTCGGAACAGGCCTGGACTACGAGCAGTACGTC.

This clone was counted between two and nine times. The rearrangement links TRBV29-1 to TRBJ1-2; tentative D call: TRBD1 (5 bases). Looked up from germline, CDR1 is SQVTM and CDR2 is ANQGSEA. The CDR3 length is 11 residues. Trimming pared 1 base from V and 8 bases from J, leaving 8 bases between. CDR3 amino acids: CSVEVRGGYTF. The CDR3 DNA reads TGCAGCGTTGAAGTGCGGGGCGGCTACACCTTC.

Written as DNA, the CDR3 is TGTGCCAGCAGCTCTTCTAGCGGCCCCTACAATGAGCAGTTCTTC. It yields the protein CASSSSSGPYNEQFF. V is TRBV11-2 and J is TRBJ2-1; 7 bases are a match to TRBD2. The junction had 5 bases not matched to a gene; V was cut back by 4 bases and J by 2 bases. There are 15 residues in the CDR3. CDR1 SGHAT and CDR2 FQNNGV come from the germline V gene.

The V and J genes are TRBV5-1 and TRBJ2-2; D ambiguous. Trimming pared 2 bases from V and 0 bases from J, leaving 17 bases between. The CDR3 extends over 18 amino acids. Per the germline V gene, CDR1 is SGHRS and CDR2 is YFSETQ. The CDR3 reads CASSLIVSQPANTGELFF. In DNA, the CDR3 is TGCGCCAGCAGCTTAATAGTGTCACAGCCCGCGAACACCGGGGAGCTGTTTTTT.

This clone was counted once. The chain is built from TRBV6-1 and TRBJ1-2; possibly TRBD1 for D (5 bases). CDR1 MNHNS and CDR2 SASEGT come from the germline V gene. Between the trimmed V and J ends, which lost 1 base and 4 bases, there was a span of 16 bases. This CDR3 contains 16 residues. In DNA, the CDR3 is TGTGCCAGCAGTGAAGAGGTGGGGGGTTCCCTCTATGGCTACACCTTC. It translates to CASSEEVGGSLYGYTF.

The V gene is TRBV11-2, the J gene TRBJ1-2; unclear D gene. In germline, CDR1 is SGHAT, CDR2 FQNNGV. Trimming removed 4 bases from V and 0 bases from J, with 15 bases in between. The CDR3 length is 16 residues. The CDR3 sequence: CASSSSRGRPNYGYTF. In DNA, the CDR3 is TGTGCCAGCAGCTCCTCTCGCGGCCGTCCTAACTATGGCTACACCTTC.

In its sample, this clone was seen a few times. This sample includes further DNA sequences coding for the same CDR3. DNA of the CDR3: TGTGCCAGCAGTCCAGGGACAGATACGCAGTATTTT. This codes for CASSPGTDTQYF. The rearrangement links TRBV7-9 to TRBJ2-3, with D possibly TRBD1 on 5 matching bases. V was shortened by 6 bases and J by 3 bases, with 7 bases between the two germline ends. Germline V gene data show CDR1 as SEHNR and CDR2 as FQNEAQ (reference sequence). This CDR3 is built from 12 residues.

The chain uses TRBV11-2 and TRBJ1-1, with D perhaps matching TRBD1 (6 bases). This CDR3 is 13 amino acids long. V was shortened by 5 bases and J by 5 bases, with 12 bases between the two germline ends. Germline CDR1 SGHAT, CDR2 FQNNGV. The CDR3 here is CASSVRGATEAFF. CDR3 in DNA: TGTGCCAGCAGCGTCAGGGGTGCGACTGAAGCTTTCTTT.

This clone was observed a handful of times. This sequence joins TRBV19 and TRBJ1-1; the D gene is possibly TRBD1 (5 bases). V lost 2 bases and J lost 2, with 9 bases in between. This CDR3 comprises 14 residues. Per germline, CDR1 LNHDA and CDR2 SQIVND (reference sequence). CDR3 residues: CASSIKQVNTEAFF. CDR3 nucleotides: TGTGCCAGTAGTATAAAACAGGTCAACACTGAAGCTTTCTTT.

The chain carries TRBV6-5 and TRBJ2-2, with 11 bases lining up with TRBD2. Germline CDR1 reads MNHEY; CDR2 reads SVGAGI. The V and J ends lost 7 bases and 4 bases, in that order; junction bases with no gene match: 5. The CDR3 loop spans 15 amino acids. DNA of the CDR3: TGTGCCAGCACAAAACTAGCGGGAGCCACCGGGGAGCTGTTTTTT. Residues: CASTKLAGATGELFF.

This rearrangement joins TRBV6-5 to TRBJ1-1; D gene ambiguous. The CDR3 is 15 residues long. The germline CDR1 and CDR2 sequences are MNHEY and SVGAGI. Trimming pared 0 bases from V and 0 bases from J, leaving 8 bases between. The CDR3 loop is CASSYSPRVNTEAFF. The CDR3 DNA is TGTGCCAGCAGTTACTCCCCTAGGGTGAACACTGAAGCTTTCTTT.